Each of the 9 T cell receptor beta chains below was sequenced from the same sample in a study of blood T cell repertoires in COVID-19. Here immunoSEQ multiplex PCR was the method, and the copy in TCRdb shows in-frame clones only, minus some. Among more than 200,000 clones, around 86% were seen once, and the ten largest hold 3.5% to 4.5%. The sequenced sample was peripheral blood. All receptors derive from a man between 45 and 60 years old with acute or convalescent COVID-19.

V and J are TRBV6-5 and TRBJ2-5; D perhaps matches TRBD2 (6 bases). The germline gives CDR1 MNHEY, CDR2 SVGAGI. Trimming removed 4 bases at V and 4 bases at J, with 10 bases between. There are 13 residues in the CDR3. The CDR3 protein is CASSSGGRETQYF. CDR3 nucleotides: TGTGCCAGCAGTTCCGGGGGTCGAGAGACCCAGTACTTC.

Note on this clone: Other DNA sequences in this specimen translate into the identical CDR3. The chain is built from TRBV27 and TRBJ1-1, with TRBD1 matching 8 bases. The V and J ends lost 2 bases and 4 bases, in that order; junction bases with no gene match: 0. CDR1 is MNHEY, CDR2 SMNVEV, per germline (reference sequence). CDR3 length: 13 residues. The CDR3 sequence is CASSLTGGTEAFF. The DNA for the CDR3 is TGTGCCAGCAGTTTAACAGGGGGCACTGAAGCTTTCTTT.

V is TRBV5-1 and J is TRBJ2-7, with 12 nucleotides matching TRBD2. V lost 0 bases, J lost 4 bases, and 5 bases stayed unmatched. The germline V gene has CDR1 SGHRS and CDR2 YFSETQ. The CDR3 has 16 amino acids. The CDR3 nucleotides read TGCGCCAGCAGCTTGGGACTAGCGGGGGTCCCATACGAGCAGTACTTC. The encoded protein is CASSLGLAGVPYEQYF.

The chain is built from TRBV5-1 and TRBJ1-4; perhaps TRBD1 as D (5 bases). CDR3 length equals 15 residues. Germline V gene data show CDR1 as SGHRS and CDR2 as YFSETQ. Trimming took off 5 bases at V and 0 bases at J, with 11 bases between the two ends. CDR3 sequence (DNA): TGCGCCAGCAGTCCCGACAGAGCAACTAATGAAAAACTGTTTTTT. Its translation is CASSPDRATNEKLFF.

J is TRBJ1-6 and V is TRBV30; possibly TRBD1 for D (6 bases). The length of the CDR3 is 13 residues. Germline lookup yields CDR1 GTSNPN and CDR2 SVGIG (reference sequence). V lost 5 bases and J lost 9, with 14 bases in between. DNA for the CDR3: TGTGCCTGGCAGGGGCTGAGTGGTTCACCCCTCCACTTT. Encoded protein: CAWQGLSGSPLHF. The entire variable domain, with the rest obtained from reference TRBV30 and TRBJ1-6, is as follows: SQTIHQWPATLVQPVGSPLSLECTVEGTSNPNLYWYRQAAGRGLQLLFYSVGIGQISSEVPQNLSASRPQDRQFILSSKKLLLSDSGFYLCAWQGLSGSPLHFGNGTRLTVT.

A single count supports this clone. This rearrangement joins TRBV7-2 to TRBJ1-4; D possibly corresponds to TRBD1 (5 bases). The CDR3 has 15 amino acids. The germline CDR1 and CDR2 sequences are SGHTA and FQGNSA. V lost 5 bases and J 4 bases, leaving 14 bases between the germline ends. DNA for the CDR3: TGTGCCAGCAGCCAAACGGGACTCTTTAATGAAAAACTGTTTTTT. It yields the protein CASSQTGLFNEKLFF.

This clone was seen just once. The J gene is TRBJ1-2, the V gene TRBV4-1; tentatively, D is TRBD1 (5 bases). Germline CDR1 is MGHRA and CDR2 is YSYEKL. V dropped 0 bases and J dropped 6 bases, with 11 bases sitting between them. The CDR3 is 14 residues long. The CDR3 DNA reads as TGCGCCAGCAGCCAAGAAAAGGGACTCCATGGCTACACCTTC. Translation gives CASSQEKGLHGYTF.

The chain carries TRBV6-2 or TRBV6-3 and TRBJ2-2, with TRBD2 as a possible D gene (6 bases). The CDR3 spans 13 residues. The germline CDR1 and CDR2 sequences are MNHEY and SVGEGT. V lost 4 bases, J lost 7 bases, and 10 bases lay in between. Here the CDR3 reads CASSSGGLGELFF. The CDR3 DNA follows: TGTGCCAGCAGTTCCGGGGGTCTCGGGGAGCTGTTTTTT.

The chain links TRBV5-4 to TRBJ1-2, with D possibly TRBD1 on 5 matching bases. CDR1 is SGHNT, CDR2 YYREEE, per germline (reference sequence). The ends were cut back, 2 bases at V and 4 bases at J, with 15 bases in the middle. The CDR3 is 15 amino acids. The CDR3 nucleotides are TGTGCCAGCAGCTTCTACCTTACCGACAGCTATGGCTACACCTTC. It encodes CASSFYLTDSYGYTF.